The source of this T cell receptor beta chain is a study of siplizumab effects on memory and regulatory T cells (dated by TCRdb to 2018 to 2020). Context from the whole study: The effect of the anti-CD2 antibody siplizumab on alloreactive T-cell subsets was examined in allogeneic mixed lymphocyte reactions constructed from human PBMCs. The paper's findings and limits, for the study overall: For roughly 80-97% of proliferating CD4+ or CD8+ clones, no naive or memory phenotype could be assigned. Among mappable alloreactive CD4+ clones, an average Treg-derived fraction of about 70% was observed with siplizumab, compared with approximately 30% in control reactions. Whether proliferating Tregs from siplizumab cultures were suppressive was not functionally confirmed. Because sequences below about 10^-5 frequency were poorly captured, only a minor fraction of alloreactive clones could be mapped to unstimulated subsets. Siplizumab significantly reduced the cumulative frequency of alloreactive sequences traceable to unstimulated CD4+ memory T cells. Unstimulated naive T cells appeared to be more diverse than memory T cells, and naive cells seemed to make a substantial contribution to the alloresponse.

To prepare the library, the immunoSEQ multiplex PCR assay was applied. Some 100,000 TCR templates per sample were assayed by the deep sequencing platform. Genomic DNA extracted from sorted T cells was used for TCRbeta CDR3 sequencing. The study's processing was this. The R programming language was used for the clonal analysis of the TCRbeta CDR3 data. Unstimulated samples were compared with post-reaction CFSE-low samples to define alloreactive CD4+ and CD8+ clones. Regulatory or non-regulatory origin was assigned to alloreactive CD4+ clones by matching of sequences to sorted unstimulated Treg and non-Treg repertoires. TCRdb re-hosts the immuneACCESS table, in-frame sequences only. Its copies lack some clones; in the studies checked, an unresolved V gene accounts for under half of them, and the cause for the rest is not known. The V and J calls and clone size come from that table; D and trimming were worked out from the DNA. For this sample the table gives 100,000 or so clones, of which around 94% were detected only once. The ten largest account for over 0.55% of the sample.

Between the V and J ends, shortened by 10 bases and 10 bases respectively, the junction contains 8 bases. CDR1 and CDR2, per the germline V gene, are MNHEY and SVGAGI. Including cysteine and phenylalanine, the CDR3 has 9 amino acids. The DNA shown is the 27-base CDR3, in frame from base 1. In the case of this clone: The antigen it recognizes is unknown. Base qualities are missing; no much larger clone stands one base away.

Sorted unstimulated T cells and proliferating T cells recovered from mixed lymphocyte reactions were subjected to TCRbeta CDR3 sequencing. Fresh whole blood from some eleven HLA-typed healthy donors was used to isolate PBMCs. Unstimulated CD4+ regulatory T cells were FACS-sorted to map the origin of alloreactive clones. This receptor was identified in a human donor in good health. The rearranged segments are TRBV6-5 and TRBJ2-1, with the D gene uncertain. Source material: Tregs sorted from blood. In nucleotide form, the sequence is TGTGCCACCATTGACGAGCAGTTCTTC. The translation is CATIDEQFF.